A selection of T cell receptor beta chains follows, all from one sample in a study of beta chain features in type 1 diabetes. The repertoire was sequenced with immunoSEQ multiplex PCR; TCRdb's copy has only in-frame clones and lacks some. Among 95,000 to 150,000 clones listed, roughly 17% were seen once. Sequenced sample: central memory CD4+ T cells from blood. These receptors were taken from a man aged 25-40 years with type 1 diabetes. CDR3s include the opening cysteine and the closing phenylalanine or tryptophan. The D gene is left open where the match is weak. Clone sizes are given selectively: once, few, many, or a class where the clone is expanded.

TRBJ1-2,.,TRBV19,TRBD1,CASSWDRGYGYTF,TGTGCCAGTAGTTGGGACAGGGGATATGGCTACACCTTC
TRBJ2-7,few,TRBV6-5,.,CASSYSGKFGYEQYF,TGTGCCAGCAGTTACTCGGGAAAGTTCGGTTACGAGCAGTACTTC
TRBJ2-7,many,TRBV7-2,.,CASSLVDSLAYEQYF,TGTGCCAGCAGCTTAGTGGACAGCTTGGCCTACGAGCAGTACTTC
TRBJ2-1,.,TRBV14,.,CASSRSNEQFF,TGTGCCAGCAGCCGCTCGAATGAGCAGTTCTTC
TRBJ2-7,few,TRBV29-1,.,CSVETGFPLYEQYF,TGCAGCGTGGAGACAGGCTTTCCCCTTTACGAGCAGTACTTC
TRBJ2-6,.,TRBV7-8,.,CASSSGANVLTF,TGTGCCAGCAGCTCTGGGGCCAACGTCCTGACTTTC
TRBJ2-3,.,TRBV7-9,.,CASSLNLEGDTQYF,TGTGCCAGCAGCCTGAACCTGGAGGGAGATACGCAGTATTTT
TRBJ2-5,.,TRBV4-2,TRBD2,CASSQGKTSGDQETQYF,TGTGCCAGCAGCCAAGGGAAAACTAGCGGGGACCAAGAGACCCAGTACTTC
TRBJ2-2,.,TRBV29-1,TRBD1,CSVSVGTGVNTGELFF,TGCAGCGTTAGCGTCGGGACAGGGGTAAACACCGGGGAGCTGTTTTTT
TRBJ1-2,.,TRBV28,TRBD1,CASSSDRGSYGYTF,TGTGCCAGCAGTTCAGACAGGGGATCCTATGGCTACACCTTC
TRBJ2-7,.,TRBV7-8,.,CASSTGQYEQYF,TGTGCCAGCAGCACAGGACAGTACGAGCAGTACTTC
TRBJ1-3,few,TRBV7-8,.,CASSPQGSGNTIYF,TGTGCCAGCAGCCCGCAGGGCTCTGGAAACACCATATATTTT
TRBJ2-5,.,TRBV29-1,TRBD2,CSVLPGGETQYF,TGCAGCGTTCTCCCGGGAGGGGAGACCCAGTACTTC
TRBJ1-2,few,TRBV29-1,.,CSVELLYGYTF,TGCAGCGTCGAGCTGCTCTATGGCTACACCTTC
TRBJ2-5,few,TRBV5-4,TRBD2,CASSLGGTSGHKTQYF,TGTGCCAGCAGCTTGGGAGGGACTAGCGGTCACAAGACCCAGTACTTC
TRBJ2-5,.,TRBV9,TRBD2,CASSVASGRGETQYF,TGTGCCAGCAGCGTAGCTAGCGGGAGGGGTGAGACCCAGTACTTC
TRBJ1-2,few,TRBV10-3,TRBD1,CAISGTGGFRHGYTF,TGTGCCATCAGTGGGACAGGGGGCTTCAGGCATGGCTACACCTTC
TRBJ1-2,.,TRBV4-3,TRBD1,CASSQDRTGGDYGYTF,TGCGCCAGCAGCCAAGACAGGACAGGGGGCGACTATGGCTACACCTTC
TRBJ2-3,.,TRBV2,.,CASSPQSTDTQYF,TGTGCCAGCAGTCCACAGAGCACAGATACGCAGTATTTT
TRBJ2-3,.,TRBV4-2,.,CASSQDVTPRADTQYF,TGTGCCAGCAGCCAAGATGTTACCCCTCGAGCAGATACGCAGTATTTT
TRBJ2-3,few,TRBV29-1,TRBD2,CSVEVAGGQDTQYF,TGCAGCGTTGAGGTAGCGGGGGGCCAAGATACGCAGTATTTT
TRBJ2-3,.,TRBV6-5,TRBD1,CASSPGQASTDTQYF,TGTGCCAGCAGCCCCGGACAGGCTAGCACAGATACGCAGTATTTT
TRBJ2-1,.,TRBV29-1,TRBD2,CSVFDGGSNNEQFF,TGCAGCGTTTTTGACGGGGGGTCGAACAATGAGCAGTTCTTC
TRBJ1-3,many,TRBV7-9,.,CASSFQSGNTIYF,TGTGCCAGCAGCTTCCAGTCCGGAAACACCATATATTTT
TRBJ2-2,.,TRBV18,.,CASSPPQQNTGELFF,TGTGCCAGCTCACCACCCCAGCAGAACACCGGGGAGCTGTTTTTT
TRBJ2-1,few,TRBV4-2,.,CASSPERAPLRNEQFF,TGTGCCAGCAGCCCCGAGAGGGCTCCCCTCCGGAATGAGCAGTTCTTC
TRBJ1-6,many,TRBV30,.,CAWSVRLATNSPLHF,TGTGCCTGGAGTGTCCGGTTGGCGACCAACTCACCCCTCCACTTT
TRBJ2-5,few,TRBV19,.,CASSTGQLQETQYF,TGTGCCAGTAGCACGGGACAATTGCAAGAGACCCAGTACTTC
TRBJ1-5,.,TRBV6-6,.,CASRRGGQPQHF,TGTGCCAGCAGAAGGGGTGGACAGCCCCAGCATTTT
TRBJ2-3,.,TRBV5-4,.,CASSLSRTADTQYF,TGTGCCAGCAGCTTATCCAGAACAGCAGATACGCAGTATTTT
TRBJ2-1,few,TRBV7-2,.,CASSTVGLPGDNEQFF,TGTGCCAGCAGCACAGTCGGACTCCCGGGAGACAATGAGCAGTTCTTC
TRBJ2-3,.,TRBV6-6,TRBD1,CASSRNPGTGEDTQYF,TGTGCCAGCAGTCGTAATCCCGGGACAGGGGAGGATACGCAGTATTTT
TRBJ2-5,.,TRBV9,TRBD2,CASSVGGLAGSETQYF,TGTGCCAGCAGCGTAGGGGGGCTAGCGGGTTCGGAGACCCAGTACTTC
TRBJ2-2,.,TRBV30,.,CASSSGSANTGELFF,TGTGCCTCCTCGAGCGGTTCGGCGAACACCGGGGAGCTGTTTTTT
TRBJ1-1,few,TRBV7-9,.,CASSPNGGNTEAFF,TGTGCCAGCAGCCCCAACGGGGGGAACACTGAAGCTTTCTTT
TRBJ1-2,few,TRBV4-3,.,CASSQVGRTYGYTF,TGCGCCAGCAGCCAAGTGGGCAGGACCTATGGCTACACCTTC
TRBJ1-2,.,TRBV29-1,TRBD1,CSVVTGGGYGYTF,TGCAGCGTTGTGACAGGGGGCGGCTATGGCTACACCTTC
TRBJ2-6,.,TRBV5-4,.,CASSLTGDNVLTF,TGTGCCAGCAGCTTAACAGGAGACAACGTCCTGACTTTC
TRBJ2-3,.,TRBV7-2,.,CASSPKGVGADTQYF,TGTGCCAGCAGCCCTAAGGGGGTAGGGGCAGATACGCAGTATTTT
TRBJ1-5,once,TRBV7-9,.,CASSSSGSNQPQHF,TGTGCCAGCAGCTCTTCTGGGTCCAATCAGCCCCAGCATTTT
TRBJ2-3,few,TRBV4-3,TRBD2,CASSPWTSLVTDTQYF,TGCGCCAGCAGCCCTTGGACTAGCTTGGTCACAGATACGCAGTATTTT
TRBJ2-3,.,TRBV6-5,.,CASSYGYGDTDTQYF,TGTGCCAGCAGTTACGGTTACGGTGACACAGATACGCAGTATTTT
TRBJ1-2,.,TRBV2,.,CASNDPPLVGYTF,TGTGCCAGCAACGATCCTCCCCTCGTAGGCTACACCTTC
TRBJ2-2,few,TRBV19,.,CASSIDQGQVNTGELFF,TGTGCCAGTAGTATAGATCAAGGGCAGGTTAACACCGGGGAGCTGTTTTTT
TRBJ1-1,.,TRBV2,.,CASSADGWSAEAFF,TGTGCCAGCAGTGCGGACGGGTGGAGCGCTGAAGCTTTCTTT
TRBJ1-1,.,TRBV7-9,.,CASSLGTEAFF,TGTGCCAGCAGCTTGGGCACTGAAGCTTTCTTT
TRBJ2-1,.,TRBV11-2,.,CASSLGQGPYNEQFF,TGTGCCAGCAGCTTGGGCCAGGGGCCCTACAATGAGCAGTTCTTC
TRBJ2-5,.,TRBV29-1,.,CSAKRTGGGETQYF,TGCAGCGCCAAACGGACCGGAGGCGGAGAGACCCAGTACTTC
TRBJ2-1,few,TRBV5-8,TRBD2,CASSPRESGGIDEQFF,TGTGCCAGCAGCCCCCGAGAAAGCGGGGGGATAGATGAGCAGTTCTTC
TRBJ2-4,few,TRBV6-6,.,CASSPETGGAKNIQYF,TGTGCCAGCAGTCCCGAGACCGGGGGAGCCAAAAACATTCAGTACTTC
TRBJ1-6,.,TRBV7-2,TRBD1,CASSIQQGARSPLHF,TGTGCCAGCAGCATACAACAGGGGGCCCGGTCACCCCTCCACTTT
TRBJ2-7,few,TRBV5-1,TRBD2,CASRPTSGASYEQYF,TGCGCCAGCAGACCCACTAGCGGGGCTTCCTACGAGCAGTACTTC
TRBJ2-5,.,TRBV5-1,TRBD2,CASSSGLAGGLMETQYF,TGCGCCAGCAGCTCCGGACTAGCGGGGGGGTTGATGGAGACCCAGTACTTC